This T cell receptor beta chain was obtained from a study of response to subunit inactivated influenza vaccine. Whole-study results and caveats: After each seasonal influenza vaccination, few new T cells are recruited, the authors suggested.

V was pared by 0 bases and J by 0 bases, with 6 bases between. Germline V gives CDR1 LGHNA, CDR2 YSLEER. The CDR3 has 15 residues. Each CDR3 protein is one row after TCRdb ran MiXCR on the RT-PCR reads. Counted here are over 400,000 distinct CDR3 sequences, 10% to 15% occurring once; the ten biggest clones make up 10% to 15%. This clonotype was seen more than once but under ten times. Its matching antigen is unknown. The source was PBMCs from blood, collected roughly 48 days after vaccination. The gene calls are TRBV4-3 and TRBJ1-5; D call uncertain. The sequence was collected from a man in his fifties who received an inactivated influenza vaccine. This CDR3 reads CASSQDVLSNQPQHF. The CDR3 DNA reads TGCGCCAGCAGCCAAGATGTGCTTAGCAATCAGCCCCAGCATTTT.